Each of the 20 T cell receptor beta chains below was sequenced from the same sample in a study of blood T cell repertoires in COVID-19. Profiled with immunoSEQ multiplex PCR; TCRdb holds only in-frame clones, not every one. The table has over 110,000 clones, roughly 79% seen once. Sequencing input: peripheral blood. The receptors stem from a human donor in a cohort sampled during active COVID-19.

V is TRBV7-7 and J is TRBJ2-5; no definite D call. The CDR3 is 13 amino acids. Germline-derived CDR1 and CDR2 are SSHAT and FNYEAQ (reference sequence). The V end was cut by 11 bases, the J end by 4 bases, with 17 bases between. In DNA, the CDR3 is TGTGCCGTCGGAATAACTGGGCGAGAGACCCAGTACTTC. Amino acids: CAVGITGRETQYF.

This clone was observed a handful of times. J is TRBJ1-1 and V is TRBV25-1; TRBD1 might be the D (5 bases). Deletions cut 2 bases from V and 1 base from J, with 11 bases between. This CDR3 comprises 15 residues. CDR1 MGHDK and CDR2 SYGVNS come from the germline V gene. CDR3 sequence: CASSERQGQNTEAFF. CDR3 bases: TGTGCCAGCAGTGAACGTCAGGGCCAGAACACTGAAGCTTTCTTT.

In its sample, this clone was seen once. The chain links TRBV6-5 to TRBJ1-6; D gene uncertain. The CDR3 spans 13 residues. Germline-derived CDR1 and CDR2 are MNHEY and SVGAGI. The V and J ends lost 2 bases and 9 bases respectively, with 8 bases between them. CDR3 sequence: CASSYDFSSPLHF. The CDR3 DNA reads as TGTGCCAGCAGTTACGATTTCAGTTCACCCCTCCACTTT.

V usage is TRBV28 and J usage is TRBJ2-7; D might be TRBD1 (6 bases). Between the trimmed V and J ends, which lost 7 bases and 5 bases, there was a span of 18 bases. Germline values: CDR1 MDHEN, CDR2 SYDVKM. The length of the CDR3 is 14 residues. As DNA, the CDR3 is TGTGCCAGCACCCCGCTGGGGGCAAAGAACGAGCAGTACTTC. Its translation is CASTPLGAKNEQYF.

This clone was seen only a few times. The V and J genes are TRBV7-8 and TRBJ1-2, with TRBD1 identical over 8 bases. CDR1 SGHVS and CDR2 FQNEAQ come from the germline V gene. V lost 4 bases and J lost 7; bases outside the gene matches: 11. This CDR3 is 15 amino acids long. CDR3 bases: TGTGCCAGCAGCTCGCGGGACAGGAAAATTAGTGGCTACACCTTC. Translated: CASSSRDRKISGYTF. Using reference TRBV7-8 and TRBJ1-2 for the parts outside the CDR3, the full variable domain is GAGVSQSPRYKVAKRGQDVALRCDPISGHVSLFWYQQALGQGPEFLTYFQNEAQLDKSGLPSDRFFAERPEGSVSTLKIQRTQQEDSAVYLCASSSRDRKISGYTFGSGTRLTVV.

This sequence joins TRBV21-1 and TRBJ2-7; the table's D call of TRBD2 was not tested on the DNA. TRBV21-1 is an annotated pseudogene. This CDR3 has 19 amino acids. CDR3 protein: CASSQGIAGGPGGPGEQYF. The DNA of the CDR3 is TGTGCCAGCAGCCAAGGGATAGCGGGAGGGCCAGGTGGACCCGGCGAGCAGTACTTC.

J is TRBJ2-7 and V is TRBV19; tentatively, D is TRBD2 (6 bases). Between the trimmed V and J ends, which lost 6 bases and 0 bases, there was a span of 15 bases. This CDR3 is 15 amino acids long. Germline CDR1 and CDR2: LNHDA and SQIVND (reference sequence). The CDR3 bases are TGTGCCAGTAGGCCGCGAGCGGAGGGCTCCTACGAGCAGTACTTC. Translation: CASRPRAEGSYEQYF. Drawing the rest from reference TRBV19 and TRBJ2-7, the complete variable domain is DGGITQSPKYLFRKEGQNVTLSCEQNLNHDAMYWYRQDPGQGLRLIYYSQIVNDFQKGDIAEGYSVSREKKESFPLTVTSAQKNPTAFYLCASRPRAEGSYEQYFGPGTRLTVT.

This chain joins TRBV4-2 and TRBJ1-6; D remains unclear. The germline V gene encodes CDR1 LGHNA and CDR2 YNFKEQ. This CDR3 has 17 amino acids. Trimming pared 4 bases from V and 3 bases from J, leaving 16 bases between. The CDR3 coding sequence is TGTGCCAGCAGCCTCGGCCCCTCCGAGGGCTATAATTCACCCCTCCACTTT. It yields the protein CASSLGPSEGYNSPLHF.

The V gene is TRBV29-1, the J gene TRBJ1-4; TRBD1 matches 10 bases. The germline V gene encodes CDR1 SQVTM and CDR2 ANQGSEA. CDR3 length: 15 residues. The V segment lost 5 bases and the J segment 0 bases; nucleotides outside the gene matches: 3. The CDR3 reads CSVSGTGATNEKLFF. CDR3 bases: TGCAGCGTTTCCGGGACAGGGGCAACTAATGAAAAACTGTTTTTT.

The gene calls are TRBV5-1 and TRBJ2-1; TRBD2 aligns across 8 bases. J lost 6 bases, V lost 2 bases, and 4 bases had no gene match. CDR1 is SGHRS and CDR2 is YFSETQ in the germline V gene. This CDR3 is 14 amino acids long. CDR3 sequence: CASSFLTSGNEQFF. DNA of the CDR3: TGCGCCAGCAGCTTTTTAACTAGCGGCAATGAGCAGTTCTTC.

The V gene is TRBV7-2, the J gene TRBJ2-7; 7 bases map to TRBD1. Trimming removed 1 base from V and 3 bases from J; junction bases left unmatched: 3. The CDR3 runs 14 residues. Germline V gene data show CDR1 as SGHTA and CDR2 as FQGNSA. The CDR3 bases are TGTGCCAGCAGCTTAGGGGGACAGCTCTACGAGCAGTACTTC. The encoded protein is CASSLGGQLYEQYF. The complete variable domain, with remaining parts taken from reference TRBV7-2 and TRBJ2-7, reads GAGVSQSPSNKVTEKGKDVELRCDPISGHTALYWYRQSLGQGLEFLIYFQGNSAPDKSGLPSDRFSAERTGGSVSTLTIQRTQQEDSAVYLCASSLGGQLYEQYFGPGTRLTVT.

This clone was seen just once. The chain recombines TRBV5-1 with TRBJ2-7, with 9 bases identical to TRBD1. V lost 2 bases to trimming and J lost 5 bases; unmatched junction nucleotides: 5. CDR3 length equals 14 residues. Germline CDR1 and CDR2: SGHRS and YFSETQ. CDR3 region: CASSFGTGSHEQYF. In DNA, the CDR3 is TGCGCCAGCAGCTTTGGGACAGGGTCTCACGAGCAGTACTTC.

This clone has more than one count but fewer than ten. The V call is TRBV15, the J call TRBJ2-5; 9 positions match TRBD2. With V trimmed by 4 bases and J by 7 bases, 10 bases remained unmatched. This CDR3 region has 15 residues. Germline assignment: CDR1 LNHNV and CDR2 YYDKDF (reference sequence). CDR3 in DNA: TGTGCCACCAGCAAAGAGGGCGGGAGGGCCGGGACCCAGTACTTC. Amino acids: CATSKEGGRAGTQYF.

This rearrangement joins TRBV9 to TRBJ1-1, with 11 nucleotides matching TRBD1. The ends lost 1 base at V and 5 bases at J; junction bases unmatched: 4. CDR3 length: 15 amino acids. The V gene's germline CDR1 is SGDLS and CDR2 YYNGEE. For the CDR3, the DNA is TGTGCCAGCAGCGTATTCGGGGACAGGGGGACTGAAGCTTTCTTT. This translates into CASSVFGDRGTEAFF.

The chain joins TRBV3-1 (or the pseudogene TRBV3-2) to TRBJ2-7; D uncertain. V was trimmed by 2 bases and J by 3 bases, leaving 2 bases between them. CDR3 length: 11 residues. The germline CDR1 and CDR2 sequences are LGHDT and YNNKEL (reference sequence). The CDR3 is CASSQHYEQYF. CDR3 in DNA: TGTGCCAGCAGCCAACACTACGAGCAGTACTTC.

The chain's CDR3 is CASSLEGAGDEQYF. The CDR3 coding sequence is TGTGCCAGCAGCTTAGAGGGGGCTGGAGACGAGCAGTACTTC. The chain couples TRBV7-9 to TRBJ2-7, with 7 bases that match TRBD1. The CDR3 spans 14 residues. J was trimmed by 5 bases and V by 1 base; bases with no gene match: 5. Germline assignment: CDR1 SEHNR and CDR2 FQNEAQ (reference sequence).

This chain joins TRBV12-3 or TRBV12-4 and TRBJ1-1, with 11 bases that match TRBD1. With V trimmed by 6 bases and J by 5 bases, 2 bases remained unmatched. The CDR3 contains 13 residues. For the CDR3, the DNA is TGTGCCAGCAGCGGGACAGGGGGTACTGAAGCTTTCTTT. This encodes CASSGTGGTEAFF.

The chain uses TRBV5-4 and TRBJ2-7; perhaps TRBD2 as D (6 bases). The CDR3 has 15 residues. Per the germline V gene, CDR1 is SGHNT and CDR2 is YYREEE (reference sequence). Trimming shortened V by 0 bases and J by 0 bases, and 10 bases separated the two germline ends. CDR3 in DNA: TGTGCCAGCAGCTTGGCGGGGGTAAGCTCCTACGAGCAGTACTTC. Its protein product is CASSLAGVSSYEQYF.

The rearrangement links TRBV2 to TRBJ2-6, with TRBD1 as a possible D gene (5 bases). Germline CDR1 SNHLY, CDR2 FYNNEI. Trimming stripped 3 bases from V and 2 bases from J, with 11 bases between. The CDR3 contains 16 residues. The CDR3 nucleotides are TGTGCCAGCAGTGACAGGGAAGACCCTGGGGCCAACGTCCTGACTTTC. Amino acids: CASSDREDPGANVLTF.

There are a few counts of this clone. The chain couples TRBV15 to TRBJ1-5, with TRBD1 matching over 7 bases. The CDR3 has 17 residues. Germline-derived CDR1 and CDR2 are LNHNV and YYDKDF (reference sequence). The J segment lost 4 bases and the V segment lost 0 bases, leaving 9 bases of the junction unmatched. The CDR3 sequence: CATSRDLTGKGNQPQHF. In DNA, the CDR3 is TGTGCCACCAGCAGAGACTTGACAGGGAAGGGAAATCAGCCCCAGCATTTT.